Listed below are T cell receptor beta chains from one sample, sequenced in a study of siplizumab effects on memory and regulatory T cells. Repertoires were generated with immunoSEQ multiplex PCR, while TCRdb's copy carries only in-frame clones and drops some. The sample has 45,000 to 60,000 clones; about 90% are singletons. Sequencing used naive CD8+ T cells sorted from blood. These receptors all come from a human donor in good health. Both conserved end residues are part of each CDR3. Each record gives: CDR3 length, D gene, V gene, J gene, clone size, CDR3 DNA, CDR3 protein. D genes are given only for firm matches. Where a row states a size, it is once, few, many or the class of an expanded clone; other rows omit it.

>17|.|TRBV27|TRBJ1-5|.
TGTGCCAGCAGTCCGATCGGGCTTAGGGGGGGCAATCAGCCCCAGCATTTT
CASSPIGLRGGNQPQHF
>14|.|TRBV6-6|TRBJ2-1|.
TGTGCCAGCAGTCCCTGGGTAGCGTTGAATGAGCAGTTCTTC
CASSPWVALNEQFF
>14|.|TRBV4-1|TRBJ2-1|.
TGCGCCAGCAGCCAATGGGAAGCAAACAATGAGCAGTTCTTC
CASSQWEANNEQFF
>13|.|TRBV4-2|TRBJ1-5|few
TGTGCCAGCAGCCAACCCGGCGATCAGCCCCAGCATTTT
CASSQPGDQPQHF
>13|.|TRBV15|TRBJ1-3|.
TGTGCCACCACCCTGACTGAGGGAAACACCATATATTTT
CATTLTEGNTIYF
>11|.|TRBV20-1|TRBJ2-1|.
TGCAGTGCTAGACAGGGTTATGAGCAGTTCTTC
CSARQGYEQFF
>14|TRBD2|TRBV6-1|TRBJ2-7|.
TGTGCCAGCAGCCCGACTAGCGGGGGTTACGAGCAGTACTTC
CASSPTSGGYEQYF
>19|TRBD2|TRBV7-2|TRBJ2-3|.
TGTGCCAGCAGCTTTGGTCCGGCTAGCGGGAGGGCTTGGGGAGATACGCAGTATTTT
CASSFGPASGRAWGDTQYF
>15|.|TRBV19|TRBJ1-2|.
TGTGCCAGTAGGCCCCGACAAGGCCCGAGCTATGGCTACACCTTC
CASRPRQGPSYGYTF
>15|.|TRBV5-1|TRBJ2-7|.
TGCGCCAGCAGCTACCTCCCGGGCTCGACGTACGAGCAGTACTTC
CASSYLPGSTYEQYF
>15|TRBD2|TRBV10-2|TRBJ2-7|.
TGCGCCAGCAGTGAGTCTATAGGGACTAGCTACGAGCAGTACTTC
CASSESIGTSYEQYF
>13|.|TRBV11-2|TRBJ2-7|.
TGTGCCAGCGGAACGGGACTCATCTACGAGCAGTACTTC
CASGTGLIYEQYF
>11|.|TRBV20-1|TRBJ1-1|few
TGCAGGGGCGACACGAACACTGAAGCTTTCTTT
CRGDTNTEAFF
>15|TRBD2|TRBV25-1|TRBJ2-1|.
TGTGCCAGCAGTGACCCCACCGGGGCTAGCGGTGAGCAGTTCTTC
CASSDPTGASGEQFF
>14|.|TRBV7-9|TRBJ2-7|once
TGTGCCAGCAGCTTAGACCCAATCCTCTACGAGCAGTACTTC
CASSLDPILYEQYF
>12|.|TRBV7-9|TRBJ1-2|.
TGTGCCAGCAGCTTAGTAATTTATGGCTACACCTTC
CASSLVIYGYTF
>14|TRBD1|TRBV7-2|TRBJ2-7|.
TGTGCCAGCAGCCCCTGGACAGGGGCCTACGAGCAGTACTTC
CASSPWTGAYEQYF
>12|.|TRBV10-3|TRBJ2-7|.
TGTGCGATCCGCGGAGCATCTTACGAGCAGTACTTC
CAIRGASYEQYF
>17|.|TRBV11-2|TRBJ2-5|.
TGTGCCAGCAGCTTAACAGATTGGGAACTAGGGCAAGAGACCCAGTACTTC
CASSLTDWELGQETQYF
>16|.|TRBV13|TRBJ1-6|.
TGTGCCAGCAGCCCGAGGGGTAGCTCCTATAATTCACCCCTCCACTTT
CASSPRGSSYNSPLHF
>15|TRBD2|TRBV13|TRBJ2-7|.
TGTGCCAGCAGCTCAGTGGGTAGCGGGAGTTACGAGCAGTACTTC
CASSSVGSGSYEQYF
>13|.|TRBV27|TRBJ2-1|.
TGTGCCAGCACTGAGGGGGGGTGGAATGAGCAGTTCTTC
CASTEGGWNEQFF
>16|TRBD2|TRBV4-1|TRBJ2-7|.
TGCGCCAGCAGCCAAGTACTAGCGGGAGTGGGCTACGAGCAGTACTTC
CASSQVLAGVGYEQYF
>14|TRBD1|TRBV7-9|TRBJ1-2|.
TGTGCCGGCAGCTCGGGACAGGCTAACTATGGCTACACCTTC
CAGSSGQANYGYTF
>18|TRBD2|TRBV7-9|TRBJ2-1|.
TGTGCCAGCAGCTCTTTGGCGGGAGGGTTTAGCTCCTACAATGAGCAGTTCTTC
CASSSLAGGFSSYNEQFF
>14|.|TRBV7-9|TRBJ2-5|.
TGTGCCAGCAGCCCGTTATCCCTCCAAGAGACCCAGTACTTC
CASSPLSLQETQYF
>11|.|TRBV20-1|TRBJ1-1|.
TGCAGTGGGGTGCTAGAGACTGAAGCTTTCTTT
CSGVLETEAFF
>13|.|TRBV19|TRBJ2-1|.
TGTGCCAGTAGAAACCCCCGGGTTCGTGAGCAGTTCTTC
CASRNPRVREQFF
>14|TRBD1|TRBV18|TRBJ2-7|.
TGTGCCAGCTCATACGACAGGGGGGAGTTCGAGCAGTACTTC
CASSYDRGEFEQYF
>17|TRBD2|TRBV9|TRBJ2-1|.
TGTGCCAGCAGCCCCGGGACTAGCGGTTCCTCCTACAATGAGCAGTTCTTC
CASSPGTSGSSYNEQFF
>12|.|TRBV29-1|TRBJ2-6|.
TGCAGCGTTATCACAGGGGCCAACGTCCTGACTTTC
CSVITGANVLTF
>15|TRBD1|TRBV5-1|TRBJ2-7|.
TGCGCCAGCAGCTTGGAGCAGGGGGTTTCCTACGAGCAGTACTTC
CASSLEQGVSYEQYF
>15|TRBD1|TRBV19|TRBJ1-2|.
TGTGCCAGTAGTATGTTTTCAGGGGGCAGTGGTGGCTACACCTTC
CASSMFSGGSGGYTF
>15|.|TRBV25-1|TRBJ1-1|.
TGTGCCAGCAGTGAATTTGGAGGGGTGAACACTGAAGCTTTCTTT
CASSEFGGVNTEAFF
>11|.|TRBV5-4|TRBJ2-1|.
TGTGCCAGCAGCGTTGGGGGCCAGCAGTTCTTC
CASSVGGQQFF
>15|.|TRBV27|TRBJ2-7|.
TGTGCCAGCAGTTTAGGGGGGACCCGACGTTTGGAGCAGTACTTC
CASSLGGTRRLEQYF
>16|TRBD1|TRBV6-5|TRBJ2-5|.
TGTGCCAGCAGTTACTCGAAAACAGGGGGCGGGGAGACCCAGTACTTC
CASSYSKTGGGETQYF
>15|TRBD1|TRBV19|TRBJ1-5|.
TGTGCCAGTAGCACAGGGGCGGCGAGGAATCAGCCCCAGCATTTT
CASSTGAARNQPQHF
>15|.|TRBV5-4|TRBJ1-2|.
TGTGCCAGCAGCTTGCATCCGGGGTCTAACTATGGCTACACCTTC
CASSLHPGSNYGYTF
>13|.|TRBV5-6|TRBJ2-1|.
TGTGCCAGCAGGGGATCAGTGGTGAATGAGCAGTTCTTC
CASRGSVVNEQFF
>18|.|TRBV4-1|TRBJ2-1|.
TGCGCCAGCAACCCCTCATCCACAGGGTTGGGGTCCTACAATGAGCAGTTCTTC
CASNPSSTGLGSYNEQFF
>17|TRBD1|TRBV7-9|TRBJ2-7|once
TGTGCCAGCAGCTTGCCACCACTCCGACAGGGTTCCTACGAGCAGTACTTC
CASSLPPLRQGSYEQYF
>12|.|TRBV10-3|TRBJ1-5|.
TGTGCCATCAGTGAGTATGGGCAGCCCCAGCATTTT
CAISEYGQPQHF
>14|.|TRBV21-1|TRBJ1-2|.
TGTGCCAGCAGCAGCCCCGGGACCGCTTATGGCTACACCTTC
CASSSPGTAYGYTF
>17|.|TRBV7-9|TRBJ2-5|.
TGTGCCAGCAGCTTAGTGAGTGTGCGGAACAAACAAGAGACCCAGTACTTC
CASSLVSVRNKQETQYF
>16|TRBD1|TRBV5-6|TRBJ1-4|.
TGTGCCAGCAGCTTGGGCCCCCGGGACAGGGCTGAAAAACTGTTTTTT
CASSLGPRDRAEKLFF
>17|TRBD2|TRBV5-1|TRBJ2-1|.
TGCGCCAGCAGCTTTGGTCCCCGGGAGGCCTCTGACAATGAGCAGTTCTTC
CASSFGPREASDNEQFF
>14|.|TRBV27|TRBJ1-5|.
TGTGCCAGCAGTCCCGTCCTTGGGAGTCAGCCCCAGCATTTT
CASSPVLGSQPQHF
>14|.|TRBV14|TRBJ1-1|.
TGTGCCAGCAGCCAAGTTGACGGTTACACTGAAGCTTTCTTT
CASSQVDGYTEAFF
>14|TRBD1|TRBV6-5|TRBJ1-2|once
TGTGCCAGCAGCCCCTGGACAGGCGTCTATGGCTACACCTTC
CASSPWTGVYGYTF
>14|.|TRBV18|TRBJ2-5|.
TGTGCCAGCTCACCCGGAGTATCCCAAGAGACCCAGTACTTC
CASSPGVSQETQYF
>12|TRBD1|TRBV29-1|TRBJ2-7|.
TGCAGCGCCAGGACAGGGCTCGGCGAGCAGTACTTC
CSARTGLGEQYF
>14|.|TRBV9|TRBJ1-2|once
TGTGCCAGCAGCGTAGAGGGCAGGGCCTATGGCTACACCTTC
CASSVEGRAYGYTF
>19|TRBD2|TRBV7-8|TRBJ2-1|.
TGTGCCAGCAGCTTAGAGGCTACTAGCGGGAGGGGTTCGAGGAATGAGCAGTTCTTC
CASSLEATSGRGSRNEQFF
>15|TRBD1|TRBV19|TRBJ2-5|.
TGTGCCAGGCCGACAGGGGGAGAGCCCCAAGAGACCCAGTACTTC
CARPTGGEPQETQYF
>15|TRBD1|TRBV5-6|TRBJ2-7|.
TGTGCCAGCAGCTTGGCTCGGACAGGGGGGGACGAGCAGTACTTC
CASSLARTGGDEQYF
>15|TRBD1|TRBV6-5|TRBJ1-1|.
TGTGCCAGCAGCCGAGGACAGGTGGGGCTCCCTGAAGCTTTCTTT
CASSRGQVGLPEAFF
>13|.|TRBV14|TRBJ1-6|.
TGTGCCAGCAGCCAATTAGATAATTCACCCCTCCACTTT
CASSQLDNSPLHF
>13|.|TRBV6-6|TRBJ1-1|.
TGTGCCAGCAGTTACATGCGGAACACTGAAGCTTTCTTT
CASSYMRNTEAFF
>16|.|TRBV5-1|TRBJ2-3|.
TGCGCCAGCAGCCCCTTTCAGGACCCGTTTTCAGATACGCAGTATTTT
CASSPFQDPFSDTQYF